This T cell receptor beta chain emerged from a study of CD8 T cells in ankylosing spondylitis. The CDR3 runs to 14 residues. In germline, CDR1 is DFQATT, CDR2 SNEGSKA (reference sequence). V was cut by 2 bases and J by 1 base, with 12 bases left in between. TCRdb recomputed calls from the 5' RACE reads with MiXCR, one row per CDR3 protein. The sample lists around 25,000 distinct CDR3 sequences, about a sixth occurring once. The V and J genes are TRBV20-1 and TRBJ2-7, with D possibly matching TRBD2 (6 bases). The sequence was obtained from a male donor with ankylosing spondylitis or in good health (not recorded which). The material sequenced was blood. The CDR3 DNA follows: TGCAGTGCTAGACAGGCGGGGCCTTCCTACGAGCAGTACTTC. Translated: CSARQAGPSYEQYF.